The 14 T cell receptor beta chains given below trace back to one sample, sequenced in a study of response to subunit inactivated influenza vaccine. TCRdb reprocessed the RT-PCR reads via MiXCR and lists one record per CDR3 protein. The table shows 650,000 to 800,000 distinct CDR3 sequences, with less than 20% occurring only once. Sequencing was performed on PBMCs from blood, taken roughly 5 days after vaccination. All receptors derive from a man in his fifties who received an inactivated influenza vaccine.

This sequence joins TRBV20-1 and TRBJ2-7, with TRBD2 matching over 12 bases. This CDR3 has 14 residues. Germline CDR1 reads DFQATT; CDR2 reads SNEGSKA (reference sequence). The trim removed 4 bases at V and 2 bases at J, leaving 3 bases unmatched. The CDR3 sequence: CSATSGGATYEQYF. Here the CDR3 DNA reads TGCAGTGCTACTAGCGGGGGGGCCACCTACGAGCAGTACTTC.

This chain links TRBV10-3 with TRBJ1-2; 8 nucleotides match TRBD1. The V gene end was trimmed by 4 bases and the J gene end by 7 bases; junction bases not matched to a gene: 8. This CDR3 comprises 14 residues. Looked up from germline, CDR1 is ENHRY and CDR2 is SYGVKD. CDR3 nucleotide sequence: TGTGCCATCAGTGTTCCGGGACAGGAGTTTGGCTACACCTTC. Translating it yields CAISVPGQEFGYTF.

This clonotype was counted a few times. The chain uses TRBV9 and TRBJ1-1; 7 nucleotides line up with TRBD1. CDR1 and CDR2 (germline): SGDLS, YYNGEE. Germline trimming cut 4 bases from V and 2 bases from J; bases unmatched to any gene: 8. There are 15 residues in the CDR3. The CDR3 sequence is CASSLWTGENTEAFF. The CDR3 DNA follows: TGTGCCAGCAGCCTCTGGACAGGAGAAAACACTGAAGCTTTCTTT.

V gene TRBV29-1 combines with J gene TRBJ1-1; 7 positions match TRBD1. After removal of 1 base from V and 1 base from J, the junction contained 3 bases not matched to a gene. Germline V CDR1 and CDR2: SQVTM, ANQGSEA. The CDR3 is 14 residues long. CDR3 DNA sequence: TGCAGCGTTGAAGGTCGACAGGGGAACACTGAAGCTTTCTTT. Protein product: CSVEGRQGNTEAFF. The full variable domain, with the rest looked up from reference TRBV29-1 and TRBJ1-1, is SAVISQKPSRDICQRGTSLTIQCQVDSQVTMMFWYRQQPGQSLTLIATANQGSEATYESGFVIDKFPISRPNLTFSTLTVSNMSPEDSSIYLCSVEGRQGNTEAFFGQGTRLTVV.

This clonotype was detected a few times. This rearrangement joins TRBV10-2 to TRBJ2-2; D is uncertain. V was cut by 0 bases and J by 8 bases, with 7 bases left in between. CDR1 is WSHSY, CDR2 SAAADI, per germline. CDR3 size: 13 residues. This chain's CDR3 is CASSESALGELFF. The CDR3 DNA follows: TGCGCCAGCAGTGAGTCTGCTCTGGGGGAGCTGTTTTTT.

J is TRBJ1-1 and V is TRBV20-1, with no clear D. V was pared by 3 bases and J by 1 base, with 12 bases between. CDR3 size: 14 residues. From germline, CDR1 is DFQATT and CDR2 SNEGSKA (reference sequence). The CDR3 sequence is CSARSYGRNTEAFF. The CDR3 DNA reads TGCAGTGCTAGGAGCTATGGAAGGAACACTGAAGCTTTCTTT.

Only a few counts were recorded for this clonotype. The J gene is TRBJ1-5, the V gene TRBV7-2; 10 bases line up with TRBD1. The germline V gene has CDR1 SGHTA and CDR2 FQGNSA. V shed 5 bases and J 3 bases; nucleotides not matched to a gene: 7. This CDR3 spans 16 amino acids. In DNA form, the CDR3 reads TGTGCCAGCAGCAACCGGGACAGGGGTTACAATCAGCCCCAGCATTTT. This codes for CASSNRDRGYNQPQHF.

The table lists this clonotype with a few counts. The chain combines TRBV7-9 with TRBJ2-3, with 7 bases fitting TRBD2. This CDR3 is 14 amino acids long. Germline assignment: CDR1 SEHNR and CDR2 FQNEAQ (reference sequence). V gave up 10 bases and J gave up 5 bases; unmatched junction bases: 12. This CDR3 reads CATRPGEGRDTQYF. In nucleotides, the CDR3 is TGTGCCACCAGGCCGGGGGAGGGGAGAGATACGCAGTATTTT. The complete variable domain, with remaining parts taken from reference TRBV7-9 and TRBJ2-3, reads DTGVSQNPRHKITKRGQNVTFRCDPISEHNRLYWYRQTLGQGPEFLTYFQNEAQLEKSRLLSDRFSAERPKGSFSTLEIQRTEQGDSAMYLCATRPGEGRDTQYFGPGTRLTVL.

Details on this clonotype: This sequence may be a read error, since a much larger clone differs from it by one base. The CDR3 region is CASKQGTNGYNEQFF. The CDR3 DNA reads TGTGCCAGCAAGCAGGGGACTAACGGTTACAATGAGCAGTTCTTC. The chain recombines TRBV12-3 or TRBV12-4 with TRBJ2-1; TRBD2 might be the D (7 bases). Trimming pared 7 bases from V and 4 bases from J, leaving 17 bases between. This CDR3 region has 15 residues.

The genes are TRBV11-1 and TRBJ2-1; the match to TRBD2 covers 15 bases. J gave up 4 bases and V 4 bases, and 8 bases lay outside the gene matches. The CDR3 runs 18 residues. Germline CDR1 is SGHAT and CDR2 is FQDESV (reference sequence). In DNA, the CDR3 is TGTGCCAGCAGCTCTCCGGGACTAGCGGGAGGCCCGTACAATGAGCAGTTCTTC. Protein: CASSSPGLAGGPYNEQFF. Supplemented by reference TRBV11-1 and TRBJ2-1, the full variable domain reads EAEVAQSPRYKITEKSQAVAFWCDPISGHATLYWYRQILGQGPELLVQFQDESVVDDSQLPKDRFSAERLKGVDSTLKIQPAELGDSAMYLCASSSPGLAGGPYNEQFFGPGTRLTVL.

Many counts were recorded for this clonotype. The gene calls are TRBV20-1 and TRBJ2-3; D unresolved. The length of the CDR3 is 13 residues. Germline V gene data show CDR1 as DFQATT and CDR2 as SNEGSKA (reference sequence). Deletions cut 6 bases from V and 3 bases from J, with 13 bases between. The CDR3 nucleotides read TGCAGTGCCAAGACGTTGGGAACAGATACGCAGTATTTT. It encodes CSAKTLGTDTQYF.

The chain joins TRBV12-3 or TRBV12-4 to TRBJ1-1; D remains ambiguous. V lost 3 bases and J 5 bases, leaving 7 bases between the germline ends. The CDR3 totals 12 residues. CDR3 protein: CASSLWRTEAFF. CDR3 DNA: TGTGCCAGCAGTTTGTGGCGTACTGAAGCTTTCTTT.

This clonotype was detected many times. The chain combines TRBV10-3 with TRBJ1-2; no firm D call. CDR1 and CDR2 from the germline V gene are ENHRY and SYGVKD. Between the trimmed V and J ends, which lost 3 bases and 8 bases, there was a span of 13 bases. The CDR3 is 13 amino acids. The CDR3 coding sequence is TGTGCCATCAGTGATTTGCCGCGGGTAGGCTACACCTTC. Translated, it gives CAISDLPRVGYTF.

This clonotype has only a few counts. The chain links TRBV4-1 to TRBJ1-5; D unclear. The ends were cut back, 0 bases at V and 0 bases at J, with 9 bases in the middle. The CDR3 covers 16 residues. Germline assignment: CDR1 MGHRA and CDR2 YSYEKL. The CDR3 nucleotides are TGCGCCAGCAGCCAAGAGGGCACCTATAGCAATCAGCCCCAGCATTTT. Encoded protein: CASSQEGTYSNQPQHF.